This TCR beta chain derives from a study of T cell responses to AZD1222 COVID-19 vaccine. The CDR3 is 19 residues long. Trimming at V came to 0 bases and at J to 5 bases, leaving 17 bases not matched to a gene. Per the germline V gene, CDR1 is SGHTA and CDR2 is FQGTGA. In the case of this clone: Its antigen is still unknown.

Some clones are missing from TCRdb's copy, which holds only in-frame ones; the method was immunoSEQ multiplex PCR. The sample lists about 96,000 clones; 85% to 90% were seen once. Study observations and caveats: Donors were largely white British and mainly female; clonal diversity was possibly underestimated. Spike regions recognized by vaccine-associated CD4 TCRs spanned the protein, led by 160-218 and 743-854. With two AZD1222 doses given, Spike-specific TCR breadth and depth both rose. Only a handful of AZD1222 recipients were seropositive at baseline.

This receptor was identified in an adult in good health. The sample was peripheral blood, taken on day 0 of AZD1222 vaccination. V usage is TRBV7-3 and J usage is TRBJ2-5; 8 bases line up with TRBD2. The CDR3 DNA reads as TGTGCCAGCAGCTTAACCGGGAGATTTAGCGGGGAGATGGGGGAGACCCAGTACTTC. Its protein product is CASSLTGRFSGEMGETQYF.